This is a list of T cell receptor beta chains from one sample in a study of metastatic and nonmetastatic thyroid tumors. TCRdb re-clonotyped the PCR reads through MiXCR. Of about 41,000 clones in the sample, about an eighth were seen once. The specimen was blood. These receptors were collected from a female donor with papillary thyroid cancer or a benign thyroid nodule (not recorded which). Some clones in this sample may be carry-over from other donors' samples. The CDR3 runs from the conserved cysteine through the conserved F or W. Each record gives: V gene, J gene, CDR3 protein.

TRBV30,TRBJ2-7,CAWSVGGSHEQYF
TRBV5-1,TRBJ1-2,CASNAYRDGYTF
TRBV6-1,TRBJ2-6,CASSEAVGDGANVLTF
TRBV12-3/TRBV12-4,TRBJ2-3,CASRDSFRTDTQYF
TRBV19,TRBJ2-6,CASSIERTGSHSGANVLTF
TRBV5-1,TRBJ1-3,CASSAGGTAGNTIYF
TRBV27,TRBJ2-7,CASSHTGSYEQYF
TRBV20-1,TRBJ1-3,CSASEGAISGNTIYF
TRBV20-1,TRBJ2-3,CSAREQGAGTDTQYF
TRBV19,TRBJ1-1,CASSSRTVNTEAFF
TRBV24-1,TRBJ2-2,CATSDSGPGDGELFF
TRBV6-6,TRBJ2-2,CASSYSDRPNTGELFF
TRBV9,TRBJ1-2,CASSALRGTAYGYTF
TRBV5-6,TRBJ1-3,CASSWSSGNTIYF
TRBV18,TRBJ2-7,CASSPQQQEQYF
TRBV19,TRBJ2-2,CAGGRGGTGELFF
TRBV9,TRBJ2-3,CASSRGTSAITDTQYF
TRBV20-1,TRBJ1-2,CSARDVTGGKGYGYTF
TRBV12-3/TRBV12-4,TRBJ2-5,CASTPGLAATQYF
TRBV7-3,TRBJ2-3,CASSLRGARDTQYF
TRBV30,TRBJ2-1,CAWSLIPGDEQFF
TRBV5-1,TRBJ2-2,CASSLYRRENTGELFF
TRBV19,TRBJ2-3,CASSIRVSTDTQYF
TRBV28,TRBJ1-4,CASSFLDREEKLFF
TRBV7-3,TRBJ1-1,CASRQDLNTEAFF
TRBV18,TRBJ1-1,CASSLNTEAFF
TRBV7-2,TRBJ2-7,CASSLDSDYEQYF
TRBV24-1,TRBJ2-5,CAAIPTGSGGETQYF
TRBV7-8,TRBJ2-7,CASSLEAAAPYEQYF
TRBV20-1,TRBJ1-1,CSASPGGGEAFF
TRBV27,TRBJ1-5,CASSLYFGQPQHF
TRBV11-2,TRBJ2-5,CASSPPDRVRETQYF
TRBV20-1,TRBJ2-3,CSAKDRVGTDTQYF
TRBV6-1,TRBJ1-5,CASGRTQGDQPQHF
TRBV5-5,TRBJ2-1,CASSRTGDNEQFF
TRBV28,TRBJ2-1,CATLGASGTNEQFF
TRBV6-2/TRBV6-3,TRBJ2-1,CASSPTSGEYNEQFF
TRBV5-1,TRBJ1-5,CASSLAVGQPQHF
TRBV12-3/TRBV12-4,TRBJ1-2,CASSADRGLNYGYTF
TRBV20-1,TRBJ2-1,CSSTSGIYEQFF
TRBV11-2,TRBJ2-7,CASSLQSSYEQYF
TRBV19,TRBJ1-5,CASSIVGGTGQPQHF
TRBV7-9,TRBJ1-1,CASSLAQVQSTEAFF
TRBV5-1,TRBJ1-1,CASRRAGGNTEAFF
TRBV6-1,TRBJ1-1,CASSERGGLDTEAFF
TRBV9,TRBJ1-2,CASSVGTGPHFRGYTF
TRBV20-1,TRBJ2-7,CSAREAGFVYEQYF
TRBV11-1,TRBJ2-1,CASSLVRGGDHNEQFF
TRBV6-1,TRBJ2-3,CASTPAGTPLWNTQYF
TRBV2,TRBJ1-2,CASSWTGDGYTF
TRBV28,TRBJ2-3,CASSHSWRHRDTDTQYF
TRBV12-3/TRBV12-4,TRBJ2-2,CASSPRLAGNTGELFF
TRBV3-1,TRBJ2-7,CATGQIPYEQYF
TRBV28,TRBJ1-1,CASCAVNTEAFF
TRBV11-3,TRBJ1-1,CASSLNTGNTEAFF